This T cell receptor beta chain was captured by sequencing in a study of cytomegalovirus exposure and HLA in healthy donors. Study-wide results and limits: Certain sequence variants were highly shared and formed a cluster, and this cluster was likely a sequencing artifact. TCR beta V segments were, for the most part, productive about 87% or about 30% of the time in an earlier analysis. Cytomegalovirus association was assigned to about 150 TCR beta chains.

With regard to this clone: Its antigen is not known.

CDR1 and CDR2 (germline): WSHSY, SAAADI. The CDR3 length is 15 residues. Trimming took 6 bases from V and 1 from J; bases not matched to a gene: 6. The PCR ran on 60 Vbeta and 13 Jbeta primers. Assay: immunoSEQ multiplex PCR; the TCRdb copy retains only in-frame clones and omits some. The top ten hold approximately 10% of the sample, which has about 110,000 clones, less than 75% seen once. The J gene is TRBJ2-7, the V gene TRBV10-2; 10 bases align to TRBD2. The sample was PBMCs. This TCR was sampled from a man aged 40-55 years in good health and CMV-seropositive. As DNA, the CDR3 is TGCGCCAGCAGCGAAGCGGGAGGGAATTCCTACGAGCAGTACGTC. As protein: CASSEAGGNSYEQYV.